The next 30 T cell receptor beta chains were all read from a single sample in a study of post-analysis software for immune sequencing data. Study conclusions and caveats: Roughly 5 TRBV segments, TRBV5-6, TRBV5-1 and TRBV20-1 among them, were found more frequent in patients than controls.

Unique molecular identifiers were present in the TCR beta cDNA libraries. TCRdb fed the PCR reads into MiXCR, producing one record per CDR3 protein. The data show 350,000 to 450,000 distinct CDR3 sequences, roughly 40% seen once. Their specific antigens are unknown. Sequencing was carried out using blood. The receptors originated from a girl between 2 and 10 years old with multiple sclerosis.

About this clonotype itself: Without the conserved terminal phenylalanine or tryptophan, this CDR3 likely stems from a read error. This chain connects TRBV12-3 or TRBV12-4 to TRBJ2-3, with a tentative D call TRBD2 (6 bases). The CDR3 sequence is 17 residues long. The V and J ends lost 3 bases and 2 bases respectively, with 18 bases between them. The CDR3 DNA reads TGTGCCAGCAGTTTGGATGGGAGGAGGGCAAACACAGATACGCAGTATTCT. It translates to CASSLDGRRANTDTQYS.

There are a few counts of this clonotype. This chain uses TRBV6-2 or TRBV6-3 with TRBJ2-7; 8 bases are a match to TRBD1. Germline-derived CDR1 and CDR2 are MNHEY and SVGEGT. This CDR3 is 15 amino acids long. V lost 2 bases, J lost 5 bases, and 8 bases stayed unmatched. The CDR3 DNA reads TGTGCCAGCAGTTACCGTGTAGGGACAGGCGACGAGCAGTACTTC. Translation gives CASSYRVGTGDEQYF.

This clonotype has only a few counts. The rearrangement links TRBV2 to TRBJ1-2; D not resolved. The CDR3 contains 13 residues. V lost 9 bases to trimming and J lost 8 bases, with 19 bases between them. Germline V gene sequence: CDR1 SNHLY, CDR2 FYNNEI. This chain's CDR3 is CARWRFGERGYTF. CDR3 in DNA: TGTGCCAGGTGGCGGTTTGGGGAGAGGGGCTACACCTTC. Drawing the rest from reference TRBV2 and TRBJ1-2, the complete variable domain is EPEVTQTPSHQVTQMGQEVILRCVPISNHLYFYWYRQILGQKVEFLVSFYNNEISEKSEIFDDQFSVERPDGSNFTLKIRSTKLEDSAMYFCARWRFGERGYTFGSGTRLTVV.

V gene TRBV5-4 combines with J gene TRBJ2-5, with 7 bases aligning to TRBD1. V shed 3 bases, J shed 5 bases, and the junction held 10 bases outside the gene matches. The CDR3 has 15 amino acids. The V gene's germline CDR1 is SGHNT and CDR2 YYREEE (reference sequence). The CDR3 DNA reads TGTGCCAGCAGCTCGTTACAGGGGAGTGGGGAGACCCAGTACTTC. It is translated as CASSSLQGSGETQYF.

The chain links TRBV12-3 or TRBV12-4 to TRBJ1-1; no clear D gene. Trimming took off 4 bases at V and 1 base at J, with 13 bases between the two ends. This CDR3 comprises 15 residues. CDR3 bases: TGTGCCAGCAGTTCCCCCTCGGCACAGAACACTGAAGCTTTCTTT. It specifies CASSSPSAQNTEAFF.

The rearrangement links TRBV2 to TRBJ2-1; D possibly matches TRBD1 or TRBD2 (5 bases each). The CDR3 extends over 12 amino acids. V dropped 3 bases and J dropped 12 bases, with 12 bases sitting between them. Germline loops: CDR1 SNHLY, CDR2 FYNNEI. The CDR3 protein is CASSDEGLWQFF. Here the CDR3 DNA reads TGTGCCAGCAGTGACGAGGGGCTATGGCAGTTCTTC. Complete variable domain (other parts from reference TRBV2 and TRBJ2-1): EPEVTQTPSHQVTQMGQEVILRCVPISNHLYFYWYRQILGQKVEFLVSFYNNEISEKSEIFDDQFSVERPDGSNFTLKIRSTKLEDSAMYFCASSDEGLWQFFGPGTRLTVL.

This clonotype has only a few counts. This sequence joins TRBV6-5 and TRBJ1-1; perhaps TRBD1 as D (5 bases). V gave up 6 bases and J gave up 0 bases, with 11 bases separating them. CDR3 length: 14 residues. CDR1 is MNHEY and CDR2 is SVGAGI in the germline V gene. The CDR3 is CASRVGAMNTEAFF. The CDR3 DNA reads TGTGCCAGCAGAGTAGGGGCTATGAACACTGAAGCTTTCTTT.

The V call is TRBV7-8, the J call TRBJ1-1, with D unclear. CDR1 is SGHVS and CDR2 is FQNEAQ in the germline V gene. The V gene lost 2 bases and the J gene lost 8 bases, with 9 bases spanning the gap. CDR3 length: 12 residues. The CDR3 spells CASSLLKLEAFF. The CDR3 bases are TGTGCCAGCAGCTTATTAAAGTTGGAAGCTTTCTTT.

J is TRBJ2-5 and V is TRBV28; 8 nucleotides agree with TRBD1. The CDR3 is made up of 13 amino acids. Trimming removed 4 bases from V and 11 bases from J; junction bases left unmatched: 9. The germline gives CDR1 MDHEN, CDR2 SYDVKM. In DNA, the CDR3 is TGTGCCAGCAGTTGGACAGGGTCCGGTGAGCAGTACTTC. This encodes CASSWTGSGEQYF.

The chain carries TRBV5-1 and TRBJ1-5; D gene unclear. Germline CDR1 SGHRS, CDR2 YFSETQ. The length of the CDR3 is 14 residues. V was clipped by 3 bases and J by 6 bases, with 13 bases between them. The CDR3 DNA follows: TGCGCCAGCAGCTGGGGTGGGGAGGGTCAGCCCCAGCATTTT. Translated: CASSWGGEGQPQHF.

The V call is TRBV20-1, the J call TRBJ2-1; 13 nucleotides match TRBD2. The CDR3 is 14 amino acids. Germline CDR1 and CDR2: DFQATT and SNEGSKA (reference sequence). Losses at the gene ends were 3 bases for V and 4 bases for J; bases not matched to a gene: 0. CDR3 DNA: TGCAGTGCTAGGACTAGCGGGAGGTACAATGAGCAGTTCTTC. It translates to CSARTSGRYNEQFF.

This chain joins TRBV7-2 and TRBJ1-1; 10 bases match TRBD1. The germline V gene encodes CDR1 SGHTA and CDR2 FQGNSA. V lost 3 bases, J lost 4 bases, and 8 bases stayed unmatched. This CDR3 region has 16 residues. CDR3 sequence (DNA): TGTGCCAGCAGCTTGGGACAGGGGATGGGCGGCACTGAAGCTTTCTTT. Amino acid sequence: CASSLGQGMGGTEAFF.

V gene TRBV5-8 combines with J gene TRBJ2-5, with a weak D call TRBD2 (5 bases). Trimming took 1 base from V and 5 from J, leaving 12 bases between them. CDR1 is SGHTS, CDR2 YDEGEE, per germline. The CDR3 runs to 14 residues. The CDR3 coding sequence is TGTGCCAGCAGCTTGTCTCTAGCAGGCGAGACCCAGTACTTC. Amino acids: CASSLSLAGETQYF.

This chain uses TRBV29-1 with TRBJ2-3; weak D call: TRBD2 (5 bases). CDR1 is SQVTM, CDR2 ANQGSEA, per germline. V was trimmed by 6 bases and J by 0 bases, leaving 13 bases between them. CDR3 length: 14 amino acids. The CDR3 DNA follows: TGCAGCGTACCCGGACTCTCTAGCACAGATACGCAGTATTTT. Translated: CSVPGLSSTDTQYF.

The chain recombines TRBV6-5 with TRBJ2-1; D gene uncertain. The germline gives CDR1 MNHEY, CDR2 SVGAGI. The germline V and J ends were trimmed by 2 bases and 7 bases, with 24 bases remaining between them. CDR3 size: 18 residues. CDR3 loop: CASSYLALDRAIVNEQFF. CDR3 DNA: TGTGCCAGCAGTTACCTTGCCCTTGATAGGGCTATAGTAAATGAGCAGTTCTTC.

The chain employs TRBV12-3 or TRBV12-4 and TRBJ1-2; tentatively, D is TRBD1 (5 bases). Trimming cost V 7 bases and J 6 bases, with 18 bases left between them. CDR3 length equals 14 residues. The CDR3 is CASTQVGGSHGYTF. In nucleotides, the CDR3 is TGTGCCAGCACCCAGGTCGGGGGGAGTCATGGCTACACCTTC.

The rearrangement uses TRBV28 and TRBJ1-5; D is ambiguous. Germline V gene sequence: CDR1 MDHEN, CDR2 SYDVKM. This CDR3 has 15 amino acids. With 6 bases removed from V and 6 bases from J, the gap between germline ends came to 18 bases. The CDR3 region is CASSPSGVTGQPQHF. CDR3 DNA sequence: TGTGCCAGCAGCCCGTCTGGGGTAACGGGTCAGCCCCAGCATTTT.

This clonotype was found a few times. V usage is TRBV12-3 or TRBV12-4 and J usage is TRBJ2-7, with 8 bases aligning to TRBD2. The CDR3 is made up of 15 amino acids. J gave up 2 bases and V 5 bases, and 8 bases lay outside the gene matches. The CDR3 DNA reads as TGTGCCAGCAGTCCCCTAGCGGGCGGTACCTACGAGCAGTACTTC. It is translated as CASSPLAGGTYEQYF.

The chain carries TRBV20-1 and TRBJ2-1; no reliable D call. The CDR3 is 13 residues long. Germline lookup yields CDR1 DFQATT and CDR2 SNEGSKA (reference sequence). The V end was cut by 5 bases, the J end by 2 bases, with 10 bases between. The CDR3 coding sequence is TGCAGTGCTTTGGACGGCACCTACAATGAGCAGTTCTTC. Translation gives CSALDGTYNEQFF.

CDR3 bases: TGTGCCAGCAGCGCGAGCGGGGGAGCAGATACGCAGTATTTT. As protein: CASSASGGADTQYF. The chain uses TRBV9 and TRBJ2-3; 8 bases agree with TRBD2. CDR1 and CDR2 from the germline V gene are SGDLS and YYNGEE. There are 14 residues in the CDR3. After removal of 3 bases from V and 4 bases from J, the junction contained 4 bases not matched to a gene.

This clonotype was picked up a small number of times. The V and J genes are TRBV6-5 and TRBJ1-2; D perhaps matches TRBD1 (6 bases). This CDR3 comprises 12 residues. V was pared by 11 bases and J by 4 bases, with 14 bases between. CDR1 and CDR2 (germline): MNHEY, SVGAGI. DNA of the CDR3: TGTGCCTCCAAAGGACAGACCTATGGCTACACCTTC. Amino acids: CASKGQTYGYTF.

The rearrangement links TRBV7-3 to TRBJ2-1, with D tentatively TRBD2 (5 bases). The CDR3 runs 14 residues. Germline V gene data show CDR1 as SGHTA and CDR2 as FQGTGA. Trimming removed 8 bases from V and 4 bases from J, with 15 bases in between. The CDR3 bases are TGTGCCAGCTCGCGGGCAGCCTTTTACAATGAGCAGTTCTTC. Its translation: CASSRAAFYNEQFF.

This clonotype turned up a few times. This chain connects TRBV28 to TRBJ2-1; 11 nucleotides line up with TRBD1. The V segment lost 7 bases and the J segment 2 bases; nucleotides outside the gene matches: 4. Germline V lookup: CDR1 MDHEN, CDR2 SYDVKM. This CDR3 comprises 15 residues. CDR3 in DNA: TGTGCCAGCAAGCGGGGACAGGGGGCCTACAATGAGCAGTTCTTC. It yields the protein CASKRGQGAYNEQFF.

This clonotype was detected a few times. The genes are TRBV5-5 and TRBJ1-1, with D perhaps matching TRBD1 (6 bases). The CDR3 runs 13 residues. Trimming cost V 0 bases and J 4 bases, with 7 bases left between them. Looked up from germline, CDR1 is SGHKS and CDR2 is YYEKEE (reference sequence). CDR3: CASSLGTATEAFF. CDR3 nucleotides: TGTGCCAGCAGCTTGGGGACAGCCACTGAAGCTTTCTTT.

The V call is TRBV7-9, the J call TRBJ1-5; D uncertain. Germline CDR1 SEHNR, CDR2 FQNEAQ (reference sequence). There are 15 residues in the CDR3. V dropped 4 bases and J dropped 0 bases, with 10 bases sitting between them. The CDR3 loop is CASSSSGGSNQPQHF. The CDR3 DNA is TGTGCCAGCAGCTCCTCAGGAGGTAGCAATCAGCCCCAGCATTTT. Full variable domain (missing parts from reference TRBV7-9 and TRBJ1-5): DTGVSQNPRHKITKRGQNVTFRCDPISEHNRLYWYRQTLGQGPEFLTYFQNEAQLEKSRLLSDRFSAERPKGSFSTLEIQRTEQGDSAMYLCASSSSGGSNQPQHFGDGTRLSIL.

This chain uses TRBV25-1 with TRBJ1-4; no clear D. Between the trimmed V and J ends, which lost 0 bases and 4 bases, there was a span of 6 bases. The germline V gene encodes CDR1 MGHDK and CDR2 SYGVNS. This CDR3 region has 14 residues. In DNA, the CDR3 is TGTGCCAGCAGTGAATATTGGGGTAATGAAAAACTGTTTTTT. Encoded protein: CASSEYWGNEKLFF.

The genes are TRBV28 and TRBJ1-6, with 9 nucleotides matching TRBD1. CDR3 size: 14 residues. The germline CDR1 and CDR2 sequences are MDHEN and SYDVKM. Germline trimming cut 4 bases from V and 10 bases from J; bases unmatched to any gene: 5. CDR3 in amino acids: CASSSGQGRSPLHF. In nucleotides, the CDR3 is TGTGCCAGCAGTTCGGGACAGGGTAGATCACCCCTCCACTTT.

The chain combines TRBV4-3 with TRBJ2-1; 7 positions agree with TRBD2. The CDR3 runs to 11 residues. Trimming cost V 7 bases and J 10 bases; bases outside gene matches: 4. CDR1 and CDR2 from the germline V gene are LGHNA and YSLEER. CDR3 nucleotide sequence: TGCGCCAGCACCCGGGGAGGGGAGCAGTTCTTC. It is translated as CASTRGGEQFF.

This clonotype was counted only a few times. The V gene is TRBV4-2, the J gene TRBJ2-1; D unclear. With 5 bases removed from V and 7 bases from J, the gap between germline ends came to 12 bases. Germline CDR1 and CDR2: LGHNA and YNFKEQ. The CDR3 extends over 13 amino acids. CDR3 in DNA: TGTGCCAGCAGCTCCTATAATGGAAATGAGCAGTTCTTC. Translation gives CASSSYNGNEQFF.

In this sample, this clonotype turned up a few times. The genes are TRBV6-5 and TRBJ2-7; D unclear. Trimming stripped 2 bases from V and 2 bases from J, with 10 bases between. Germline CDR1 is MNHEY and CDR2 is SVGAGI. This CDR3 has 14 residues. CDR3: CASSYAIQPYEQYF. DNA of the CDR3: TGTGCCAGCAGTTACGCCATACAGCCCTACGAGCAGTACTTC.